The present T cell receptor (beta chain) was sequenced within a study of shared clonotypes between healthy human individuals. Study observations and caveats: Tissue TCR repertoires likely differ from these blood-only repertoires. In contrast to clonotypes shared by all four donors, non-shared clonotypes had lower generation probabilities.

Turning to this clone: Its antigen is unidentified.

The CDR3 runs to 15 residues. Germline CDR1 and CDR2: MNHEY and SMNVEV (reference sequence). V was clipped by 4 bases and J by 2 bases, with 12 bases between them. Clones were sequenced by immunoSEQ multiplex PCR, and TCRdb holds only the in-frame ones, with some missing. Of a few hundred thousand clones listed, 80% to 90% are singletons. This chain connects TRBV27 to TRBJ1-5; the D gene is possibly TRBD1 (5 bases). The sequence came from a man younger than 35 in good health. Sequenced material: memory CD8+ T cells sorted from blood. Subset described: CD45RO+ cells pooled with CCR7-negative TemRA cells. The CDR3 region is CASSYRDGRNQPQHF. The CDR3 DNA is TGTGCCAGCAGTTACCGGGACGGACGCAATCAGCCCCAGCATTTT.